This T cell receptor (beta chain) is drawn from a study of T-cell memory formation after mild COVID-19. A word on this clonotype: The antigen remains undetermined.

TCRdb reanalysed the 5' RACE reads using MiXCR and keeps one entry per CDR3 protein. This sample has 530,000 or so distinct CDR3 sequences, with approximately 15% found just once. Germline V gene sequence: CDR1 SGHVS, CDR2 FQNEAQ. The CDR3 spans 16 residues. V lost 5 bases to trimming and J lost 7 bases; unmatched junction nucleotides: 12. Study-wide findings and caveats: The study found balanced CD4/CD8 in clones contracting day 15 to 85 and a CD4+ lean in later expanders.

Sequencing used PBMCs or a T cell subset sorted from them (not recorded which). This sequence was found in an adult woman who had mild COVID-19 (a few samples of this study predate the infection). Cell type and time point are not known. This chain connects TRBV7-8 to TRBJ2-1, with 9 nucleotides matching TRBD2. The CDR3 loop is CASSPLHGSGRNEQFF. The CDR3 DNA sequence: TGTGCCAGCAGCCCGTTACATGGGAGCGGGAGGAATGAGCAGTTCTTC. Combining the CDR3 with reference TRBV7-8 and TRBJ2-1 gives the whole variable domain GAGVSQSPRYKVAKRGQDVALRCDPISGHVSLFWYQQALGQGPEFLTYFQNEAQLDKSGLPSDRFFAERPEGSVSTLKIQRTQQEDSAVYLCASSPLHGSGRNEQFFGPGTRLTVL.